A selection of T cell receptor beta chains follows, all from one sample in a study of shared clonotypes between healthy human individuals. Using immunoSEQ multiplex PCR, the repertoire was profiled, and TCRdb retains in-frame clones only, with some absent. The sample contains around 2.3 million clones, approximately 94% of which appear only once. Sequencing was done on a sample of naive CD4+ T cells sorted from blood. Receptors originate from a man younger than 30 in good health. Both conserved end residues are part of each CDR3. Fields, in order: CDR3 protein, V gene, D gene, J gene. A D gene is named only where the DNA matches it firmly.

cdr3_aa: CASSSTGGAGGYTF
v_call: TRBV7-9
d_call: TRBD1
j_call: TRBJ1-2

cdr3_aa: CASSTSGTRRGTQYF
v_call: TRBV28
d_call: TRBD2
j_call: TRBJ2-3

cdr3_aa: CASGTSGRADTDTQYF
v_call: TRBV5-4
d_call: TRBD2
j_call: TRBJ2-3

cdr3_aa: CASSNRGRYEQYF
v_call: TRBV6-5
d_call: TRBD1
j_call: TRBJ2-7

cdr3_aa: CASSGGQQETQYF
v_call: TRBV5-1
d_call: TRBD1
j_call: TRBJ2-5

cdr3_aa: CASSLGQGSQPQHF
v_call: TRBV7-9
d_call: TRBD1
j_call: TRBJ1-5

cdr3_aa: CASNPTLHQPQHF
v_call: TRBV6-1
d_call: NA
j_call: TRBJ1-5

cdr3_aa: CASRTGTQIYNEQFF
v_call: TRBV7-2
d_call: NA
j_call: TRBJ2-1

cdr3_aa: CASSLSGSTGELFF
v_call: TRBV7-2
d_call: TRBD2
j_call: TRBJ2-2

cdr3_aa: CASSFRNPSGNTIYF
v_call: TRBV7-9
d_call: NA
j_call: TRBJ1-3

cdr3_aa: CASSFRSSGANVLTF
v_call: TRBV5-6
d_call: NA
j_call: TRBJ2-6

cdr3_aa: CASSIRSGSGANVLTF
v_call: TRBV19
d_call: NA
j_call: TRBJ2-6

cdr3_aa: CATIPRSGGAPEQFF
v_call: TRBV28
d_call: TRBD2
j_call: TRBJ2-1

cdr3_aa: CASSYSRQGSHEQYF
v_call: TRBV6-5
d_call: TRBD1
j_call: TRBJ2-7

cdr3_aa: CASAQGYEQYF
v_call: TRBV19
d_call: NA
j_call: TRBJ2-7

cdr3_aa: CASSLLSNQPQHF
v_call: TRBV5-1
d_call: NA
j_call: TRBJ1-5

cdr3_aa: CAIGTSGIYTGELFF
v_call: TRBV10-3
d_call: TRBD2
j_call: TRBJ2-2

cdr3_aa: CASSLNSGTGRSEQYF
v_call: TRBV5-6
d_call: TRBD1
j_call: TRBJ2-7

cdr3_aa: CASSYSEGPYGYTF
v_call: TRBV6-5
d_call: NA
j_call: TRBJ1-2

cdr3_aa: CASSAHMRSGGYTF
v_call: TRBV11-3
d_call: NA
j_call: TRBJ1-2

cdr3_aa: CASSILRTAIDEKLFF
v_call: TRBV28
d_call: NA
j_call: TRBJ1-4

cdr3_aa: CASKGQGEYTEAFF
v_call: TRBV6-1
d_call: NA
j_call: TRBJ1-1

cdr3_aa: CASSLKGVGNQPQHF
v_call: TRBV28
d_call: NA
j_call: TRBJ1-5

cdr3_aa: CASSPRMGVETQYF
v_call: TRBV5-4
d_call: NA
j_call: TRBJ2-5

cdr3_aa: CAWSVLVSVGTQYF
v_call: TRBV30
d_call: NA
j_call: TRBJ2-5

cdr3_aa: CASRWTGTGELFF
v_call: TRBV7-9
d_call: TRBD1
j_call: TRBJ2-2

cdr3_aa: CASSLTVGGYTF
v_call: TRBV28
d_call: NA
j_call: TRBJ1-2

cdr3_aa: CASSIDGRGRNTIYF
v_call: TRBV19
d_call: NA
j_call: TRBJ1-3

cdr3_aa: CASSSRAGANVLTF
v_call: TRBV11-2
d_call: NA
j_call: TRBJ2-6

cdr3_aa: CAISDSINTYEQYF
v_call: TRBV10-3
d_call: NA
j_call: TRBJ2-7

cdr3_aa: CASSLGGLADPYEQYF
v_call: TRBV14
d_call: TRBD2
j_call: TRBJ2-7

cdr3_aa: CAWIPRGAGGPIYEQYF
v_call: TRBV30
d_call: TRBD2
j_call: TRBJ2-7

cdr3_aa: CASTMTSGTDTQYF
v_call: TRBV6-1
d_call: TRBD2
j_call: TRBJ2-3

cdr3_aa: CASSQVGGRTRDGYTF
v_call: TRBV4-1
d_call: TRBD1
j_call: TRBJ1-2

cdr3_aa: CASSFFRGPVNSPLHF
v_call: TRBV7-9
d_call: NA
j_call: TRBJ1-6

cdr3_aa: CAISESGTSGGNEQFF
v_call: TRBV10-3
d_call: TRBD2
j_call: TRBJ2-1

cdr3_aa: CASSSAGSWFNEQFF
v_call: TRBV9
d_call: NA
j_call: TRBJ2-1

cdr3_aa: CASSLLQGAGNTIYF
v_call: TRBV28
d_call: NA
j_call: TRBJ1-3

cdr3_aa: CAISESNSFQETQYF
v_call: TRBV10-3
d_call: NA
j_call: TRBJ2-5

cdr3_aa: CASSLGEFSGNTIYF
v_call: TRBV5-1
d_call: NA
j_call: TRBJ1-3

cdr3_aa: CASSLEYSSWTTYTEAFF
v_call: TRBV7-8
d_call: NA
j_call: TRBJ1-1

cdr3_aa: CAWSRDLQNTEAFF
v_call: TRBV30
d_call: NA
j_call: TRBJ1-1

cdr3_aa: CASSQWGTGDRNSPLHF
v_call: TRBV4-1
d_call: TRBD1
j_call: TRBJ1-6

cdr3_aa: CASSVGFATNGKLFF
v_call: TRBV27
d_call: NA
j_call: TRBJ1-4

cdr3_aa: CANSPQSAANTEAFF
v_call: TRBV27
d_call: NA
j_call: TRBJ1-1

cdr3_aa: CASSSPYGYTF
v_call: TRBV28
d_call: NA
j_call: TRBJ1-2

cdr3_aa: CASSQRPGWSTEAFF
v_call: TRBV4-1
d_call: NA
j_call: TRBJ1-1

cdr3_aa: CASTTGNTEAFF
v_call: TRBV18
d_call: NA
j_call: TRBJ1-1

cdr3_aa: CASSASTGSNYGYTF
v_call: TRBV19
d_call: TRBD1
j_call: TRBJ1-2

cdr3_aa: CATRDNEGRNQPQHF
v_call: TRBV10-3
d_call: NA
j_call: TRBJ1-5

cdr3_aa: CASSYGRSYNSPLHF
v_call: TRBV6-6
d_call: NA
j_call: TRBJ1-6

cdr3_aa: CASSPGETQYF
v_call: TRBV2
d_call: NA
j_call: TRBJ2-5

cdr3_aa: CASSRTAATSYNEQFF
v_call: TRBV4-1
d_call: NA
j_call: TRBJ2-1

cdr3_aa: CASSLIPGSYNEQFF
v_call: TRBV5-1
d_call: NA
j_call: TRBJ2-1

cdr3_aa: CASSDQGANTGELFF
v_call: TRBV6-1
d_call: TRBD1
j_call: TRBJ2-2

cdr3_aa: CASSLGGPHSYEQYF
v_call: TRBV11-3
d_call: NA
j_call: TRBJ2-7

cdr3_aa: CASSDWSGGMTDTQYF
v_call: TRBV2
d_call: TRBD1
j_call: TRBJ2-3

cdr3_aa: CASSLVLYSSPLHF
v_call: TRBV5-5
d_call: NA
j_call: TRBJ1-6

cdr3_aa: CASSLVAAGGRGADTQYF
v_call: TRBV7-2
d_call: NA
j_call: TRBJ2-3